The 20 T cell receptor beta chains below were found in one sample sequenced in a study of regulatory T cells in long-lasting Graves disease. Specified time point: newly diagnosed GD, antithyroid drugs for less than 3 months. Making the TCR library involved RNA that had been extracted from PBMCs. The authors built TCR beta libraries using iRepertoire HTBI primers and Arm-PCR of CDR3 regions. MiXCR, applied by TCRdb to the multiplex PCR reads, yields one record per CDR3 protein. The sample lists about 440,000 distinct CDR3 sequences, about a sixth occurring once. The same sample was also used in a study of T cells in Graves' hyperthyroidism and ophthalmopathy.

Sequenced here: peripheral blood mononuclear cells (PBMCs), sampled at new diagnosis, from a patient treated with antithyroid drugs. The receptors come from a woman aged 30 to 39 with Graves disease.

This clonotype was found many times. The chain combines TRBV6-2 or TRBV6-3 with TRBJ2-3, with TRBD2 matching over 11 bases. CDR1 and CDR2 from the germline V gene are MNHEY and SVGEGT. This CDR3 comprises 16 residues. V lost 6 bases to trimming and J lost 5 bases; unmatched junction nucleotides: 10. Written as DNA, the CDR3 is TGTGCCAGCAGCCCATGGTTAGCGGGAGGGGGAGATACGCAGTATTTT. It specifies CASSPWLAGGGDTQYF.

In this sample, this clonotype turned up many times. The chain combines TRBV18 with TRBJ2-5; the D gene could be TRBD1 or TRBD2 (5 bases each). V shed 6 bases and J shed 5 bases, with 13 bases lying between them. The CDR3 runs to 13 residues. Germline V gene sequence: CDR1 KGHSH, CDR2 LQKENI. In DNA, the CDR3 is TGTGCCAGCTCCGAGGGGATGAGGGAGACCCAGTACTTC. Amino acid sequence: CASSEGMRETQYF.

Details on this clonotype: A far bigger clonotype differs at one base, so this is likely a read error. The CDR3 does not end in the conserved phenylalanine or tryptophan, so this is likely a read error. V and J are TRBV12-3 or TRBV12-4 and TRBJ1-2; D unclear. This CDR3 is built from 13 residues. With 3 bases removed from V and 7 bases from J, the gap between germline ends came to 12 bases. CDR3: CASSFGGVIGYTL. DNA for the CDR3: TGTGCCAGCAGTTTCGGCGGCGTAATTGGCTACACCCTC.

This clonotype showed up many times. The chain joins TRBV24-1 to TRBJ2-1; D perhaps matches TRBD2 (6 bases). This CDR3 spans 15 amino acids. V was cut by 2 bases and J by 0 bases, with 7 bases left in between. Germline CDR1 KGHDR, CDR2 SFDVKD. The CDR3 nucleotides read TGTGCCACCAGTGATTGGAGGGGCTCCTACAATGAGCAGTTCTTC. Protein product: CATSDWRGSYNEQFF.

J is TRBJ1-2 and V is TRBV29-1; D may be TRBD1 (5 bases). With 3 bases removed from V and 7 bases from J, the gap between germline ends came to 9 bases. Germline V lookup: CDR1 SQVTM, CDR2 ANQGSEA. The CDR3 sequence is 11 residues long. CDR3 in amino acids: CSVDTGTGYTF. CDR3 coding DNA: TGCAGCGTTGACACAGGTACTGGCTACACCTTC.

The sample holds a few counts of this clonotype. The chain carries TRBV7-2 and TRBJ2-7; D uncertain. V lost 1 base and J lost 2, with 9 bases in between. This CDR3 has 14 amino acids. CDR1 is SGHTA and CDR2 is FQGNSA in the germline V gene. The CDR3 region has the DNA TGTGCCAGCAGCTTAGTTGGAAGAACCTACGAGCAGTACTTC. Encoded protein: CASSLVGRTYEQYF.

The sample holds a few counts of this clonotype. V usage is TRBV19 and J usage is TRBJ1-2; D may be TRBD1 (5 bases). V was pared by 3 bases and J by 1 base, with 18 bases between. The CDR3 loop spans 17 amino acids. CDR1 is LNHDA, CDR2 SQIVND, per germline (reference sequence). The CDR3 protein is CASSIDRSSSLNYGYTF. The DNA of the CDR3 is TGTGCCAGTAGTATCGACAGATCCTCGTCACTTAACTATGGCTACACCTTC.

Only a few counts were recorded for this clonotype. V usage is TRBV29-1 and J usage is TRBJ1-1; D may be TRBD1 (5 bases). V gave up 3 bases and J gave up 3 bases, with 14 bases separating them. The germline CDR1 and CDR2 sequences are SQVTM and ANQGSEA. The CDR3 consists of 14 residues. For the CDR3, the DNA is TGCAGCGTTGAGGGAGGACAATTAGACACTGAAGCTTTCTTT. This gives the protein CSVEGGQLDTEAFF.

The rearrangement links TRBV4-1 to TRBJ1-3; no definite D call. This CDR3 is 13 amino acids long. Trimming removed 0 bases from V and 14 bases from J, with 14 bases in between. The V gene's germline CDR1 is MGHRA and CDR2 YSYEKL. The CDR3 sequence is CASSQDLDWHLYF. CDR3 sequence (DNA): TGCGCCAGCAGCCAAGACCTGGACTGGCATCTATATTTT.

This clonotype has a handful of counts. Here the CDR3 DNA reads TGTGCCAGCCTTACTCGGGGCCTCGGGAACACTGAAGCTTTCTTT. Amino acid sequence: CASLTRGLGNTEAFF. The chain recombines TRBV12-3 or TRBV12-4 with TRBJ1-1; D may be TRBD1 (5 bases). The CDR3 has 15 residues. Trimming removed 8 bases from V and 1 base from J, with 17 bases in between.

V is TRBV7-9 and J is TRBJ2-7, with 7 bases matching TRBD2. Germline CDR1 and CDR2: SEHNR and FQNEAQ (reference sequence). This CDR3 is 13 amino acids long. With 5 bases clipped from V and 6 bases from J, the junction kept 7 bases outside the gene matches. The CDR3 DNA reads as TGTGCCAGCAGCGCGACCACTAGCGCCGAGCAGTACTTC. Its translation is CASSATTSAEQYF.

A few counts support this clonotype. J is TRBJ1-5 and V is TRBV5-1; D unclear. Germline V gene sequence: CDR1 SGHRS, CDR2 YFSETQ. This CDR3 region has 12 residues. Between the trimmed V and J ends, which lost 0 bases and 9 bases, there was a span of 7 bases. The DNA of the CDR3 is TGCGCCAGCAGCTTGGGAGATGGGCCCCAGCATTTT. This translates into CASSLGDGPQHF.

V and J are TRBV5-1 and TRBJ1-6; TRBD1 agrees at 9 bases. In germline, CDR1 is SGHRS, CDR2 YFSETQ. J lost 7 bases, V lost 3 bases, and 8 bases had no gene match. The CDR3 totals 16 residues. Here the CDR3 reads CASSSTTGGKNSPLHF. The DNA for the CDR3 is TGCGCCAGCAGCTCAACTACAGGGGGCAAAAATTCACCCCTCCACTTT.

This clonotype was seen at least ten times. The V gene is TRBV12-3 or TRBV12-4, the J gene TRBJ2-1; tentatively, D is TRBD2 (6 bases). Trimming stripped 5 bases from V and 4 bases from J, with 15 bases between. CDR3 size: 15 residues. In nucleotides, the CDR3 is TGTGCCAGCAGTGGGGGGACTGGTCAATACAATGAGCAGTTCTTC. Protein: CASSGGTGQYNEQFF.

This clonotype came up many times. This chain joins TRBV28 and TRBJ1-3; no clear D gene. The germline CDR1 and CDR2 sequences are MDHEN and SYDVKM. The length of the CDR3 is 16 residues. V lost 2 bases to trimming and J lost 6 bases, with 17 bases between them. CDR3 in amino acids: CASSLRKVANTNTIYF. Written as DNA, the CDR3 is TGTGCCAGCAGTTTACGTAAGGTCGCGAACACAAACACCATATATTTT.

This rearrangement joins TRBV20-1 to TRBJ2-7, with 7 nucleotides matching TRBD1. The V segment lost 3 bases and the J segment 2 bases; nucleotides outside the gene matches: 10. Germline V gene lookup returns CDR1 DFQATT and CDR2 SNEGSKA (reference sequence). The CDR3 covers 15 residues. CDR3 residues: CSARDTGTAAYEQYF. The DNA for the CDR3 is TGCAGTGCTAGGGACACGGGGACAGCTGCCTACGAGCAGTACTTC.

This clonotype was counted many times. The V gene is TRBV7-2, the J gene TRBJ2-1; 9 bases match TRBD2. The germline V gene has CDR1 SGHTA and CDR2 FQGNSA. CDR3 size: 15 residues. Trimming removed 5 bases from V and 6 bases from J; junction bases left unmatched: 8. CDR3 in amino acids: CASSSSGSLVNEQFF. The CDR3 DNA is TGTGCCAGCAGCAGTAGCGGGAGTCTCGTCAATGAGCAGTTCTTC.

Many counts were recorded for this clonotype. V usage is TRBV28 and J usage is TRBJ2-3; 7 bases line up with TRBD2. The CDR3 has 15 amino acids. Germline CDR1 MDHEN, CDR2 SYDVKM. J lost 5 bases, V lost 7 bases, and 12 bases had no gene match. CDR3 nucleotide sequence: TGTGCCAGCACCCAAGGCGGGAGTAGATTAGATACGCAGTATTTT. Translated: CASTQGGSRLDTQYF.

This clonotype was seen at least ten times. This chain joins TRBV13 and TRBJ1-1, with 8 bases aligning to TRBD1. J gave up 4 bases and V 5 bases, and 9 bases lay outside the gene matches. There are 15 residues in the CDR3. In germline, CDR1 is PRHDT, CDR2 FYEKMQ (reference sequence). CDR3 region: CASSRGQAQGTEAFF. The CDR3 region has the DNA TGTGCCAGCAGCCGGGGACAGGCCCAGGGCACTGAAGCTTTCTTT.

V is TRBV5-8 and J is TRBJ2-3, with 8 nucleotides matching TRBD1. The CDR3 has 15 residues. Germline-derived CDR1 and CDR2 are SGHTS and YDEGEE. Trimming took 4 bases from V and 3 from J; bases not matched to a gene: 7. CDR3 DNA: TGTGCCAGCAGCCTCGGACAGGGAAATACAGATACGCAGTATTTT. Protein: CASSLGQGNTDTQYF.